These T cell receptor beta chains were read from a single sample in a study of post-analysis software for immune sequencing data. TCRdb itself ran the PCR reads through MiXCR, one entry per CDR3 protein. The sample has roughly 570,000 distinct CDR3 sequences, around 31% seen once. Sequences were obtained from blood. Every receptor here comes from a girl younger than 18 with multiple sclerosis. CDR3s include the opening cysteine and the closing phenylalanine or tryptophan. A D gene is named only where the DNA matches it firmly. Size tells how often a clone was seen (once, few, many) or the class of an expanded clone, and some rows leave it out.

J gene | V gene | clone size | D gene | CDR3 length | CDR3 DNA | CDR3 protein
TRBJ1-5 | TRBV12-3/TRBV12-4 | few | TRBD1 | 15 | TGTGCCAGCAGCCCCGGACAGGAAAGCAATCAGCCCCAGCATTTT | CASSPGQESNQPQHF
TRBJ1-2 | TRBV18 | - | TRBD1 | 16 | TGTGCCAGCTCACCGGGGGCGACAGGGGAGGTTTATGGCTACACCTTC | CASSPGATGEVYGYTF
TRBJ2-4 | TRBV5-1 | few | - | 16 | TGCGCCAGCAGCGCCGACAGTGGGGTAGCCAAAAACATTCAGTACTTC | CASSADSGVAKNIQYF
TRBJ2-3 | TRBV4-1 | many | TRBD1 | 16 | TGCGCCAGCAGCCAAGAGTCTACAGGGGTCGGGGATACGCAGTATTTT | CASSQESTGVGDTQYF
TRBJ1-1 | TRBV20-1 | - | TRBD1 | 15 | TGCAGTGCTAGAGATTTGAGGACAGGGACGGCTGAAGCTTTCTTT | CSARDLRTGTAEAFF
TRBJ2-3 | TRBV5-1 | - | - | 14 | TGCGCCAGCAGCTTGACAGGGCTTTCAGATACGCAGTATTTT | CASSLTGLSDTQYF
TRBJ2-1 | TRBV5-8 | - | - | 17 | TGTGCCAGCAGCTTGGCCGTAACTAGCCCTACCTACAATGAGCAGTTCTTC | CASSLAVTSPTYNEQFF
TRBJ1-2 | TRBV7-2 | - | - | 14 | TGTGCCAGCACGATGACGGATTATTACTATGGCTACACCTTC | CASTMTDYYYGYTF
TRBJ1-2 | TRBV29-1 | - | - | 11 | TGCAGCGTTAGAAGGGATGGTGGCTACACCTTC | CSVRRDGGYTF
TRBJ2-2 | TRBV29-1 | - | TRBD2 | 14 | TGCAGCGCTTCGGGGGGGCGAAGGGCCGGGGAGCTGTTTTTT | CSASGGRRAGELFF